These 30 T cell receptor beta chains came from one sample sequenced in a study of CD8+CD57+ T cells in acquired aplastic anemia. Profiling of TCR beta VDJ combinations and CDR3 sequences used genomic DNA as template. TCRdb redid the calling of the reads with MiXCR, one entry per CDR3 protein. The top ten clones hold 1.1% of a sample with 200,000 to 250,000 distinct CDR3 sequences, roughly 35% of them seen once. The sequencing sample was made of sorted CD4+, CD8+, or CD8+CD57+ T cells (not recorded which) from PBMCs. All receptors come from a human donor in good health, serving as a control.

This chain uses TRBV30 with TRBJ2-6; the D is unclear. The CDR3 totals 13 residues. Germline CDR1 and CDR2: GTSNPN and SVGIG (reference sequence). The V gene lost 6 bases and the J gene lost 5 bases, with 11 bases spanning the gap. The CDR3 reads CACSLWWANVLTF. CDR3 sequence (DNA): TGTGCCTGTTCCCTCTGGTGGGCCAACGTCCTGACTTTC.

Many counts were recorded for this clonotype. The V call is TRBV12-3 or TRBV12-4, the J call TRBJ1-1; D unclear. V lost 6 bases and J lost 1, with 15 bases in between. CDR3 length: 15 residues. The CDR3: CASRRSGRPNTEAFF. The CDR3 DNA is TGTGCCAGCAGACGTTCCGGACGGCCGAACACTGAAGCTTTCTTT.

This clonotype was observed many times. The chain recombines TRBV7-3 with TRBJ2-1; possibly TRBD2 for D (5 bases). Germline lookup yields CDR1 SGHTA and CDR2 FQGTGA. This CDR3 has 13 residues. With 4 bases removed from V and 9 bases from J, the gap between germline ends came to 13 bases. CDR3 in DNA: TGTGCCAGCAGCTCCTGGGGAGTGGGTGAGCAGTTCTTC. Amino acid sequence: CASSSWGVGEQFF.

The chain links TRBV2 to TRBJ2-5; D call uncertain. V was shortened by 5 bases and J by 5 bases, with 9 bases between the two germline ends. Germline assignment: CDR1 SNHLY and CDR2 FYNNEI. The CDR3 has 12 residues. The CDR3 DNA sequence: TGTGCCAGCAGTCTGGGCGTTGAGACCCAGTACTTC. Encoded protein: CASSLGVETQYF.

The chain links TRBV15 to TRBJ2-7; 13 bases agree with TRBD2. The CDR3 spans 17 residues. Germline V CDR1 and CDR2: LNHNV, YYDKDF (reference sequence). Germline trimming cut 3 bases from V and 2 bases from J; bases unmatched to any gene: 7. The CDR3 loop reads CATSRATSGRAPYEQYF. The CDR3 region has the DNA TGTGCCACCAGCAGGGCAACTAGCGGGAGGGCGCCCTACGAGCAGTACTTC.

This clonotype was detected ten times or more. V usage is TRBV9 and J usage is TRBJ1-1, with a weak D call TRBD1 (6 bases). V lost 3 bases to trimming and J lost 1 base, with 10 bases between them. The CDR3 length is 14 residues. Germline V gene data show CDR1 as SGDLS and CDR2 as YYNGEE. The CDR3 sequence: CASSAQGRNTEAFF. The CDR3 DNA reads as TGTGCCAGCAGCGCTCAGGGGAGGAACACTGAAGCTTTCTTT.

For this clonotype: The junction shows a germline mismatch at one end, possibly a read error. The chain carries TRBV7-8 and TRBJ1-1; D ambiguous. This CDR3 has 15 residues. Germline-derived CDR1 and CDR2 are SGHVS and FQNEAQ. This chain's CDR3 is CASSDRYNLNTGAFF. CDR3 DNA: TGTGCCAGCAGCGACCGTTATAACTTGAACACTGGAGCTTTCTTT.

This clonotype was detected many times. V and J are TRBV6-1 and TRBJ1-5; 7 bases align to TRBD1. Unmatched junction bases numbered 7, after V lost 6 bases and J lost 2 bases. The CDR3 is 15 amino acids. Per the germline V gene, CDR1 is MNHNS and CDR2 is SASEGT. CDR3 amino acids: CASSPKGQGNQPQHF. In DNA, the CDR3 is TGTGCCAGCAGCCCTAAAGGACAGGGCAATCAGCCCCAGCATTTT.

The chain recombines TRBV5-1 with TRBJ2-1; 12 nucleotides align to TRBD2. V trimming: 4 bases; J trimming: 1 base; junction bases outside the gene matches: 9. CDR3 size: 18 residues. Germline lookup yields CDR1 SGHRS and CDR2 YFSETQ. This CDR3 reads CASSLTSGSLRSYNEQFF. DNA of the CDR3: TGCGCCAGCAGCCTGACTAGCGGGAGTCTTCGATCCTACAATGAGCAGTTCTTC.

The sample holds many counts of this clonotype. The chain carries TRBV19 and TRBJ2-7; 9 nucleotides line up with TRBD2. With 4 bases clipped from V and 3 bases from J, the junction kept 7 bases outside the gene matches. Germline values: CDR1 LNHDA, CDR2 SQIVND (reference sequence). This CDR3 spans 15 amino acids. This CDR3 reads CASSTLAGGIYEQYF. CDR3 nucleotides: TGTGCCAGTAGTACCTTGGCGGGGGGGATCTACGAGCAGTACTTC.

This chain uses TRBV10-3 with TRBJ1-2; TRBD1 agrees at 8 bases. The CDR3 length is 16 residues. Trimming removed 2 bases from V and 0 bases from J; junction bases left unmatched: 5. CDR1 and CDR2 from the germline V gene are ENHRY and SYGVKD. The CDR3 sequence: CAISERDRRPNYGYTF. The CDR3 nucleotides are TGTGCCATCAGTGAGAGGGACAGGCGACCTAACTATGGCTACACCTTC.

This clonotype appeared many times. The DNA of the CDR3 is TGTGCCAGCGCATTCCCGGGGGGGATCAACGAGCAGTACTTC. Protein sequence: CASAFPGGINEQYF. This chain joins TRBV6-1 and TRBJ2-7; 8 bases align to TRBD2. Unmatched junction bases numbered 11, after V lost 8 bases and J lost 5 bases. Per germline, CDR1 MNHNS and CDR2 SASEGT. This CDR3 has 14 residues.

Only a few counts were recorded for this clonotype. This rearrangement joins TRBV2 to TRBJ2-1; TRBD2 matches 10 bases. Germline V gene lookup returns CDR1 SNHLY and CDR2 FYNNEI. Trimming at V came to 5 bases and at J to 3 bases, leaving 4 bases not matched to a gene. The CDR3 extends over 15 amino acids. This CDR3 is CASSSSGSGYNEQFF. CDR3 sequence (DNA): TGTGCCAGCAGTTCTAGCGGGAGTGGCTACAATGAGCAGTTCTTC.

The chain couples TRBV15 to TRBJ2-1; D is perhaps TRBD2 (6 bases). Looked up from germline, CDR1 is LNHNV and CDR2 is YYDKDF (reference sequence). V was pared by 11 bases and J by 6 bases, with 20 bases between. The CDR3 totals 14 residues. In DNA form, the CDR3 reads TGTGCCCCCGCTTCCGGGGGAGCAAGCAATGAGCAGTTCTTC. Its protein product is CAPASGGASNEQFF.

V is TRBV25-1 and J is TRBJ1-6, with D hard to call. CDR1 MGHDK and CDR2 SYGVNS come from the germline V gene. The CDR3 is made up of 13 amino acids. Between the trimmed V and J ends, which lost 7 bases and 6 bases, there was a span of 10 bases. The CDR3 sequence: CASNGDGNSPLHF. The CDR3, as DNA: TGTGCCAGCAACGGTGACGGTAATTCACCCCTCCACTTT. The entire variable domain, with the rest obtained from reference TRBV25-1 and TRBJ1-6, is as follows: EADIYQTPRYLVIGTGKKITLECSQTMGHDKMYWYQQDPGMELHLIHYSYGVNSTEKGDLSSESTVSRIRTEHFPLTLESARPSHTSQYLCASNGDGNSPLHFGNGTRLTVT.

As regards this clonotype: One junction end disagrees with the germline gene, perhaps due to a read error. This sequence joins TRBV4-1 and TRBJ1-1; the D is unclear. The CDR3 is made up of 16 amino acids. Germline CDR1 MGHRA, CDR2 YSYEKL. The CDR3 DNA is TGCGCCAGCAGCCAGGGAGCAGCACGTACGAACACCGAAGCTCTCTTT. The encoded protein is CASSQGAARTNTEALF.

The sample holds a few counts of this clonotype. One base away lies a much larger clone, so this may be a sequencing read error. CDR3: CSSRDLTNTGELFF. The CDR3 bases are TGTTCCAGCCGGGATCTAACAAACACCGGGGAGCTGTTTTTT. V is TRBV19 and J is TRBJ2-2, with a possible D match to TRBD2 (5 bases). Per germline, CDR1 LNHDA and CDR2 SQIVND (reference sequence). The CDR3 covers 14 residues.

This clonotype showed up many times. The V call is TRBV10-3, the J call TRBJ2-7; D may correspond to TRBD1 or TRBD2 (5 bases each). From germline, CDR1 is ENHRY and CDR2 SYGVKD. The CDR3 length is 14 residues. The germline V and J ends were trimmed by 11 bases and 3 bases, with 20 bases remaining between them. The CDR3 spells CAASPGQGLYEQYF. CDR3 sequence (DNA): TGTGCCGCCTCCCCGGGGCAGGGCCTCTACGAGCAGTACTTC.

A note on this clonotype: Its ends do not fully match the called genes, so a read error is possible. CDR3 residues: CASSLTWGYNEQLF. CDR3 DNA sequence: TGTGCCAGCAGCTTAACTTGGGGGTACAATGAGCAGCTCTTC. The chain couples TRBV11-2 to TRBJ2-1; D tentatively reads TRBD1 or TRBD2 (5 bases each). CDR1 is SGHAT, CDR2 FQNNGV, per germline. This CDR3 has 14 amino acids.

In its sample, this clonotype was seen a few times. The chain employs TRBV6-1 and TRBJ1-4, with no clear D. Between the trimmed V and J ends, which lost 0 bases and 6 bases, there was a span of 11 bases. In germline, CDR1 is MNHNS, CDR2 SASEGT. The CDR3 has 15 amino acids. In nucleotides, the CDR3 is TGTGCCAGCAGTGAAGCCCTTAGTGAGCATGAAAAACTGTTTTTT. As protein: CASSEALSEHEKLFF.

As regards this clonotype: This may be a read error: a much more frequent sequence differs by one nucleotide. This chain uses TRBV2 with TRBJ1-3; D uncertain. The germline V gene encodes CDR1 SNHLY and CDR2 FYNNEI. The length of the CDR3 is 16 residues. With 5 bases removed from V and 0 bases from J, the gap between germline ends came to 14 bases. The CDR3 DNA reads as TGTGCCAGCAGTCTTGGATCGGCTCGCTCTGGAAACACCATATATTTT. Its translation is CASSLGSARSGNTIYF.

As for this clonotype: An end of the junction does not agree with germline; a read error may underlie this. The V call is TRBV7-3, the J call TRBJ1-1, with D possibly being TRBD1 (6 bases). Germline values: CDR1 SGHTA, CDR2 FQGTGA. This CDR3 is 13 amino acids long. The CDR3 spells CASSCRGNTEAFF. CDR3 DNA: TGTGCCAGCAGCTGCAGGGGTAACACTGAAGCTTTCTTC. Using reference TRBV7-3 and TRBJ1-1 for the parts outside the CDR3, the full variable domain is GAGVSQTPSNKVTEKGKYVELRCDPISGHTALYWYRQSLGQGPEFLIYFQGTGAADDSGLPNDRFFAVRPEGSVSTLKIQRTERGDSAVYLCASSCRGNTEAFFGQGTRLTVV.

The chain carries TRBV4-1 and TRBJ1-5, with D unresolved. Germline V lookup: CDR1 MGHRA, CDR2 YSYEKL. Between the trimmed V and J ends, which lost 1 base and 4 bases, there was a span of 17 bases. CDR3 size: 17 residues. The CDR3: CASSQALGRASNQPQHF. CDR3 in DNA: TGCGCCAGCAGCCAAGCCCTGGGTAGAGCTTCAAATCAGCCCCAGCATTTT.

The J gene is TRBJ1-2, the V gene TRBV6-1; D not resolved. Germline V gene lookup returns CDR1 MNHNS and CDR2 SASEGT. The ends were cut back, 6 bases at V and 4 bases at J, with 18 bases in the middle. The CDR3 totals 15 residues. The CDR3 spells CASSEQWPPTYGYTF. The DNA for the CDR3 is TGTGCCAGCAGCGAACAGTGGCCCCCGACCTATGGCTACACCTTC.

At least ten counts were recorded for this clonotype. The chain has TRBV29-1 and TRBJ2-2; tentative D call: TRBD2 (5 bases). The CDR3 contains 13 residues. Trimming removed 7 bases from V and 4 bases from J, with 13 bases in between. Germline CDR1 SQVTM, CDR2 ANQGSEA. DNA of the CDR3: TGCAGCGCCAGTCGGGAATTCACCGGGGAGCTGTTTTTT. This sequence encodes CSASREFTGELFF.

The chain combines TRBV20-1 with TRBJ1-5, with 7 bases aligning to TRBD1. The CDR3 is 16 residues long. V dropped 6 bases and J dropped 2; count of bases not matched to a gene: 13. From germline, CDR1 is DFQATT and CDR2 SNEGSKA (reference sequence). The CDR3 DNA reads TGCAGTGCCAGTAGTACTCGACAGGGCGGCAATCAGCCCCAGCATTTT. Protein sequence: CSASSTRQGGNQPQHF.

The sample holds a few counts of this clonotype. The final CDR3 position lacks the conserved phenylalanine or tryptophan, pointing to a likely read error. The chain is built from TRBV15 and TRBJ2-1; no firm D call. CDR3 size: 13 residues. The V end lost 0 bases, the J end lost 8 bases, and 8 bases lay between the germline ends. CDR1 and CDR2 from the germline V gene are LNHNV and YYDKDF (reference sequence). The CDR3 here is CATSREYGDEQFS. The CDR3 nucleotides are TGTGCCACCAGCAGAGAATACGGTGATGAGCAGTTCTCC.

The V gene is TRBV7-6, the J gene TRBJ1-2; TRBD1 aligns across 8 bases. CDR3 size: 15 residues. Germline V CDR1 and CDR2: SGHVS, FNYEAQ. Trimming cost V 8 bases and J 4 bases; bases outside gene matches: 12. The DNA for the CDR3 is TGTGCCAGCTCACCATCAGGACAGGGCGGCTATGGCTACACCTTC. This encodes CASSPSGQGGYGYTF.

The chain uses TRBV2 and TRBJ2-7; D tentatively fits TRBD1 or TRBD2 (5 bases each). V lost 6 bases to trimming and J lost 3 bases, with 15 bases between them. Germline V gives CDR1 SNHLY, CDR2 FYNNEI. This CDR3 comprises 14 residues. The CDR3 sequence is CASSLRGGYYEQYF. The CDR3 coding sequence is TGTGCCAGCAGCCTACGGGGCGGGTACTACGAGCAGTACTTC.

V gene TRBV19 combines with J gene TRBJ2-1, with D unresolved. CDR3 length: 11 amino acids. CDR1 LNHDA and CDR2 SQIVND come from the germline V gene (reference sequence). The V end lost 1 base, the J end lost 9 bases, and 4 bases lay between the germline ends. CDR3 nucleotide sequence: TGTGCCAGTAGTATAGGAGGTGAGCAGTTCTTC. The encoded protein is CASSIGGEQFF. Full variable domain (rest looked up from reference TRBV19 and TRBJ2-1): DGGITQSPKYLFRKEGQNVTLSCEQNLNHDAMYWYRQDPGQGLRLIYYSQIVNDFQKGDIAEGYSVSREKKESFPLTVTSAQKNPTAFYLCASSIGGEQFFGPGTRLTVL.